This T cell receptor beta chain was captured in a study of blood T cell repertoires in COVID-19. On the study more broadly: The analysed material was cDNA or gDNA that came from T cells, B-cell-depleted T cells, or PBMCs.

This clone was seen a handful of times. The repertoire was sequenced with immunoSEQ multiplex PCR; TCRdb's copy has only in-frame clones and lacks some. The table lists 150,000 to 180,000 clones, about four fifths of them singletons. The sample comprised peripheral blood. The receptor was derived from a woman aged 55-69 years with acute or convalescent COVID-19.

Here the CDR3 DNA reads TGTGCCAGTAGTATGAACAGGGTGGGGCAGCCCCAGCATTTT. It is translated as CASSMNRVGQPQHF. This sequence joins TRBV19 and TRBJ1-5; D might be TRBD1 (6 bases). The CDR3 has 14 amino acids. V was shortened by 3 bases and J by 7 bases, with 13 bases between the two germline ends. From germline, CDR1 is LNHDA and CDR2 SQIVND (reference sequence). Complete variable domain (other parts from reference TRBV19 and TRBJ1-5): DGGITQSPKYLFRKEGQNVTLSCEQNLNHDAMYWYRQDPGQGLRLIYYSQIVNDFQKGDIAEGYSVSREKKESFPLTVTSAQKNPTAFYLCASSMNRVGQPQHFGDGTRLSIL.